A single sample is the source of the 9 T cell receptor beta chains below, sequenced in a study of blood T cell repertoires in COVID-19. The table came from immunoSEQ multiplex PCR; TCRdb's copy has only in-frame clones and leaves some out. Altogether roughly 200,000 clones are present, around 79% being singletons, with the ten largest covering less than 7%. Sequences were obtained from peripheral blood. Receptors were obtained from a woman in her 40s with COVID-19, enrolled during active disease.

On this clone: At one end the junction does not follow the germline gene, possibly because of a read error. This chain joins TRBV19 and TRBJ2-5; 8 bases are shared with TRBD2. The CDR3 contains 13 residues. The V gene's germline CDR1 is LNHDA and CDR2 SQIVND (reference sequence). The CDR3 DNA reads as TGTGCCAGTGGTATCACGGGGGGGGAGACCCAGTACTTC. It yields the protein CASGITGGETQYF.

The V call is TRBV6-2 or TRBV6-3, the J call TRBJ2-1, with TRBD1 matching over 9 bases. The ends lost 4 bases at V and 5 bases at J; junction bases unmatched: 12. The CDR3 length is 17 residues. CDR1 is MNHEY, CDR2 SVGEGT, per germline. The CDR3 sequence is CASSWVLGQGEDNEQFF. The DNA for the CDR3 is TGTGCCAGCAGTTGGGTCCTGGGACAGGGAGAGGACAATGAGCAGTTCTTC.

The CDR3 region is CASSPGQRPEKLFF. The CDR3 coding sequence is TGTGCCAGCTCACCGGGGCAGAGGCCAGAAAAACTGTTTTTT. The V and J genes are TRBV18 and TRBJ1-4; a weak D match, TRBD1 (5 bases). Trimming took off 3 bases at V and 8 bases at J, with 13 bases between the two ends. Looked up from germline, CDR1 is KGHSH and CDR2 is LQKENI. The CDR3 runs to 14 residues.

V gene TRBV19 combines with J gene TRBJ1-2; 8 nucleotides line up with TRBD1. Germline values: CDR1 LNHDA, CDR2 SQIVND (reference sequence). Germline trimming cut 7 bases from V and 1 base from J; bases unmatched to any gene: 8. The CDR3 has 15 residues. CDR3 DNA: TGTGCCAGTACTTCCGCAGGGGGCGTTAACTATGGCTACACCTTC. Protein sequence: CASTSAGGVNYGYTF.

The chain uses TRBV29-1 and TRBJ1-1; D unresolved. V was shortened by 6 bases and J by 1 base, with 9 bases between the two germline ends. Per germline, CDR1 SQVTM and CDR2 ANQGSEA. CDR3 length: 12 residues. The CDR3 spells CSVTRGNTEAFF. The CDR3 nucleotides read TGCAGCGTCACACGGGGGAACACTGAAGCTTTCTTT.

The chain is built from TRBV4-1 and TRBJ1-5; 7 bases fit TRBD1. The CDR3 loop spans 18 amino acids. CDR1 MGHRA and CDR2 YSYEKL come from the germline V gene. The V segment lost 0 bases and the J segment 7 bases; nucleotides outside the gene matches: 15. This chain's CDR3 is CASSQDSTGQGHRQPQHF. DNA for the CDR3: TGCGCCAGCAGCCAAGATTCGACAGGGCAGGGGCACAGGCAGCCCCAGCATTTT.

The chain has TRBV11-2 and TRBJ1-1, with no clear D. V lost 5 bases and J 0 bases, leaving 7 bases between the germline ends. The CDR3 covers 13 residues. The germline CDR1 and CDR2 sequences are SGHAT and FQNNGV. Here the CDR3 reads CASSPNMNTEAFF. The CDR3 DNA reads TGTGCCAGCAGCCCGAACATGAACACTGAAGCTTTCTTT. Based on the CDR3 plus reference TRBV11-2 and TRBJ1-1, the full variable domain is EAGVAQSPRYKIIEKRQSVAFWCNPISGHATLYWYQQILGQGPKLLIQFQNNGVVDDSQLPKDRFSAERLKGVDSTLKIQPAKLEDSAVYLCASSPNMNTEAFFGQGTRLTVV.

CDR3 region: CASSLSPGRSYEQYF. Written as DNA, the CDR3 is TGTGCCAGCAGCTTATCCCCGGGTCGATCCTACGAGCAGTACTTC. This sequence joins TRBV6-2 or TRBV6-3 and TRBJ2-7; D ambiguous. Germline CDR1 reads MNHEY; CDR2 reads SVGEGT. Trimming pared 6 bases from V and 1 base from J, leaving 16 bases between. This CDR3 is built from 15 residues.

This clone has more than one count but fewer than ten. This chain joins TRBV5-1 and TRBJ1-2; 9 nucleotides align to TRBD1. Germline-derived CDR1 and CDR2 are SGHRS and YFSETQ. This CDR3 is 17 amino acids long. Losses at the gene ends were 3 bases for V and 5 bases for J; bases not matched to a gene: 14. The CDR3 loop is CASSSLSPGQGSYGYTF. For the CDR3, the DNA is TGCGCCAGCAGCTCCTTAAGTCCGGGACAGGGATCTTATGGCTACACCTTC.